These 20 T cell receptor beta chains were all obtained from the same sample, sequenced in a study of blood T cell repertoires in COVID-19. TCRdb's table, derived via immunoSEQ multiplex PCR, lists solely in-frame clones and lacks some. The sample shows some 150,000 clones, around 83% of them seen only once. Sequences were obtained from PBMCs or T cells enriched from blood (not recorded which). The receptors shown here come from a woman aged 45-60 years in a cohort exposed to, infected with or recovered from COVID-19 (not recorded which).

V and J are TRBV7-6 and TRBJ1-2; TRBD1 matches 11 bases. Germline assignment: CDR1 SGHVS and CDR2 FNYEAQ. The CDR3 runs to 18 residues. J gave up 4 bases and V 0 bases, and 10 bases lay outside the gene matches. CDR3 region: CASSLAGVGQGAGYGYTF. CDR3 bases: TGTGCCAGCAGCTTAGCAGGGGTCGGACAGGGGGCGGGCTATGGCTACACCTTC.

This clone was seen once. The chain combines TRBV27 with TRBJ2-1; 9 nucleotides line up with TRBD2. Trimming at V came to 2 bases and at J to 6 bases, leaving 5 bases not matched to a gene. Germline CDR1 reads MNHEY; CDR2 reads SMNVEV (reference sequence). CDR3 length: 15 residues. Written as DNA, the CDR3 is TGTGCCAGCAGTTTAGGCGGGGGGGTACTCAATGAGCAGTTCTTC. Its translation is CASSLGGGVLNEQFF.

The rearrangement links TRBV5-1 to TRBJ2-1; 9 positions match TRBD2. The CDR3 has 17 amino acids. J was trimmed by 6 bases and V by 0 bases; bases with no gene match: 10. Germline V gene lookup returns CDR1 SGHRS and CDR2 YFSETQ. The CDR3 sequence: CASSLGRPGGGANEQFF. For the CDR3, the DNA is TGCGCCAGCAGCTTGGGACGTCCTGGCGGGGGGGCCAATGAGCAGTTCTTC.

This chain uses TRBV7-6 with TRBJ2-1; a weak D match, TRBD2 (5 bases). Germline CDR1 SGHVS, CDR2 FNYEAQ. CDR3 length equals 17 residues. V lost 2 bases and J lost 0, with 14 bases in between. The CDR3 DNA sequence: TGTGCCAGCAGCTTACGATTGACTATAAGCTCCTACAATGAGCAGTTCTTC. Translation gives CASSLRLTISSYNEQFF. The whole variable domain, remainder taken from reference TRBV7-6 and TRBJ2-1, is GAGVSQSPRYKVTKRGQDVALRCDPISGHVSLYWYRQALGQGPEFLTYFNYEAQQDKSGLPNDRFSAERPEGSISTLTIQRTEQRDSAMYRCASSLRLTISSYNEQFFGPGTRLTVL.

The chain combines TRBV9 with TRBJ2-7; 7 positions agree with TRBD2. Germline-derived CDR1 and CDR2 are SGDLS and YYNGEE. The CDR3 consists of 15 residues. The junction had 7 bases not matched to a gene; V was cut back by 0 bases and J by 4 bases. In DNA, the CDR3 is TGTGCCAGCAGCGTAGGGGCGGGAGCGAGTTACGAGCAGTACTTC. This encodes CASSVGAGASYEQYF.

The V call is TRBV24-1, the J call TRBJ2-5, with 10 bases aligning to TRBD1. Germline values: CDR1 KGHDR, CDR2 SFDVKD. Trimming took 4 bases from V and 5 from J; bases not matched to a gene: 6. The CDR3 has 15 residues. For the CDR3, the DNA is TGTGCCACCAGTGAGACAGGGGGCGCGTATGAGACCCAGTACTTC. It yields the protein CATSETGGAYETQYF.

The genes are TRBV5-3 and TRBJ2-1, with 7 positions matching TRBD2. TRBV5-3 carries the ORF label, with uncertain function. V lost 3 bases, J lost 5 bases, and 8 bases stayed unmatched. This CDR3 has 15 amino acids. In DNA form, the CDR3 reads TGTGCCAGAAGCTCCTCTAGCGGACGTAACAATGAGCAGTTCTTC. It yields the protein CARSSSSGRNNEQFF.

The table lists this clone with a few counts. This chain uses TRBV6-5 with TRBJ1-5; D call uncertain. Germline values: CDR1 MNHEY, CDR2 SVGAGI. V lost 6 bases and J 4 bases, leaving 7 bases between the germline ends. There are 12 residues in the CDR3. The CDR3 region has the DNA TGTGCCAGCAGAACATCTAATCAGCCCCAGCATTTT. This sequence encodes CASRTSNQPQHF.

This clone appeared a few times. The genes are TRBV15 and TRBJ2-2, with 14 nucleotides matching TRBD2. The V gene end was trimmed by 1 base and the J gene end by 7 bases; junction bases not matched to a gene: 8. This CDR3 has 18 amino acids. Per the germline V gene, CDR1 is LNHNV and CDR2 is YYDKDF (reference sequence). CDR3 protein: CATSRAGTSGSGYGELFF. The CDR3 DNA reads as TGTGCCACCAGCAGAGCCGGGACTAGCGGGAGTGGATACGGGGAGCTGTTTTTT.

This clone was recorded only once. V is TRBV5-4 and J is TRBJ1-4, with D possibly TRBD1 on 5 matching bases. This CDR3 contains 13 residues. Between the trimmed V and J ends, which lost 5 bases and 4 bases, there was a span of 9 bases. CDR1 SGHNT and CDR2 YYREEE come from the germline V gene (reference sequence). CDR3 amino acids: CASSTQGNEKLFF. The CDR3 DNA follows: TGTGCCAGCAGTACCCAGGGTAATGAAAAACTGTTTTTT.

J is TRBJ1-2 and V is TRBV7-2; TRBD1 might be the D (6 bases). The germline V and J ends were trimmed by 6 bases and 4 bases, with 12 bases remaining between them. Germline V gene lookup returns CDR1 SGHTA and CDR2 FQGNSA. There are 13 residues in the CDR3. CDR3 loop: CASSLDRLYGYTF. CDR3 sequence (DNA): TGTGCCAGCAGTTTGGACAGACTCTATGGCTACACCTTC.

The V gene is TRBV7-6, the J gene TRBJ2-3; the D gene is possibly TRBD2 (6 bases). Trimming left V 5 bases short and J 4 bases short, with 13 bases between. The CDR3 is made up of 14 amino acids. Germline V gene sequence: CDR1 SGHVS, CDR2 FNYEAQ. CDR3 nucleotide sequence: TGTGCCAGCAGCCTCCGACTAGTTGCAGATACGCAGTATTTT. Its protein product is CASSLRLVADTQYF. Full variable domain (missing parts from reference TRBV7-6 and TRBJ2-3): GAGVSQSPRYKVTKRGQDVALRCDPISGHVSLYWYRQALGQGPEFLTYFNYEAQQDKSGLPNDRFSAERPEGSISTLTIQRTEQRDSAMYRCASSLRLVADTQYFGPGTRLTVL.

This clone was detected a few times. The chain combines TRBV7-3 with TRBJ2-1; 8 nucleotides agree with TRBD2. Germline-derived CDR1 and CDR2 are SGHTA and FQGTGA. The length of the CDR3 is 15 residues. V gave up 2 bases and J gave up 6 bases; unmatched junction bases: 6. The CDR3 spells CASSLGEAGANEQFF. For the CDR3, the DNA is TGTGCCAGCAGCTTAGGGGAAGCGGGAGCCAATGAGCAGTTCTTC.

This rearrangement joins TRBV6-5 to TRBJ1-1; D gene uncertain. CDR3 length equals 14 residues. V lost 5 bases and J lost 1, with 11 bases in between. CDR1 is MNHEY, CDR2 SVGAGI, per germline. The CDR3 sequence: CASSTEEGNTEAFF. In DNA, the CDR3 is TGTGCCAGCAGTACCGAGGAGGGGAACACTGAAGCTTTCTTT.

The chain couples TRBV24-1 to TRBJ1-1, with 8 bases identical to TRBD1. The germline V gene has CDR1 KGHDR and CDR2 SFDVKD. V shed 4 bases, J shed 6 bases, and the junction held 6 bases outside the gene matches. The CDR3 covers 14 residues. The DNA of the CDR3 is TGTGCCACCAGTGACTCAGGGGGCGCGTCTGAAGCTTTCTTT. Translated: CATSDSGGASEAFF.

The V and J genes are TRBV5-8 and TRBJ1-4, with D possibly TRBD1 on 6 matching bases. The germline CDR1 and CDR2 sequences are SGHTS and YDEGEE. V lost 3 bases, J lost 0 bases, and 12 bases lay in between. The CDR3 runs 16 residues. This chain's CDR3 is CASSSWTDTTNEKLFF. The CDR3 DNA is TGTGCCAGCAGCTCCTGGACAGACACAACTAATGAAAAACTGTTTTTT.

The chain joins TRBV7-6 to TRBJ2-2; 12 positions agree with TRBD2. V dropped 5 bases and J dropped 6; count of bases not matched to a gene: 10. Germline values: CDR1 SGHVS, CDR2 FNYEAQ. This CDR3 spans 17 amino acids. CDR3: CASSLTSGSWGAGELFF. DNA of the CDR3: TGTGCCAGCAGCCTGACTAGCGGGAGTTGGGGGGCCGGGGAGCTGTTTTTT. Complete variable domain (other parts from reference TRBV7-6 and TRBJ2-2): GAGVSQSPRYKVTKRGQDVALRCDPISGHVSLYWYRQALGQGPEFLTYFNYEAQQDKSGLPNDRFSAERPEGSISTLTIQRTEQRDSAMYRCASSLTSGSWGAGELFFGEGSRLTVL.

This chain connects TRBV7-9 to TRBJ1-4; a weak D match, TRBD1 (5 bases). CDR3 length: 14 amino acids. Germline CDR1 reads SEHNR; CDR2 reads FQNEAQ (reference sequence). V lost 5 bases to trimming and J lost 5 bases, with 12 bases between them. The CDR3: CASSLDSRNEKLFF. Written as DNA, the CDR3 is TGTGCCAGCAGCCTTGACAGCCGGAATGAAAAACTGTTTTTT.

The rearrangement uses TRBV4-2 and TRBJ2-3, with 10 bases that match TRBD2. The CDR3 runs to 15 residues. The trim removed 5 bases at V and 0 bases at J, leaving 2 bases unmatched. Germline assignment: CDR1 LGHNA and CDR2 YNFKEQ. The CDR3 DNA is TGTGCCAGCAGCGGGACTAGCGCCAGCACAGATACGCAGTATTTT. Protein sequence: CASSGTSASTDTQYF.

The chain carries TRBV20-1 and TRBJ2-1, with 7 bases fitting TRBD2. The germline CDR1 and CDR2 sequences are DFQATT and SNEGSKA (reference sequence). This CDR3 spans 17 amino acids. With 3 bases clipped from V and 0 bases from J, the junction kept 11 bases outside the gene matches. The CDR3, as DNA: TGCAGTGCTAGTTCTCTAGCGGACCTCAGCTCCTACAATGAGCAGTTCTTC. Translation: CSASSLADLSSYNEQFF.